Listed below are T cell receptor beta chains from one sample, sequenced in a study of T-cell memory formation after mild COVID-19. TCRdb recomputed calls from the 5' RACE reads with MiXCR, one row per CDR3 protein. This table holds about 120,000 distinct CDR3 sequences, about 20% found once. The sample was PBMCs or a T cell subset sorted from them (not recorded which). These receptors all come from a man between 18 and 35 years old who had mild COVID-19 (a few samples of this study predate the infection). Cell type and time point are not known. The CDR3 runs from the conserved cysteine through the conserved F or W. A D gene is named only where the DNA matches it firmly. Not all rows give a size; the values are once, few, many and, for expanded clones, a class.

j_call v_call d_call clone_size cdr3_nt cdr3_aa
TRBJ2-3 TRBV7-2 TRBD2 few TGTGCCAGCAGCTGGGTGGCTAGCGGTACAGATACGCAGTATTTT CASSWVASGTDTQYF
TRBJ2-1 TRBV20-1 . few TGCAGTGCTAGGGGGGGGACAAATGAGCAGTTCTTC CSARGGTNEQFF
TRBJ2-5 TRBV9 . many TGTGCCAGCAGTCGGGACCACAGAAACCTACAAGAGACCCAGTACTTC CASSRDHRNLQETQYF
TRBJ2-1 TRBV12-3/TRBV12-4 . few TGTGCCAGCAGTTTAGCGGGGCATGAGAAGTTCTTC CASSLAGHEKFF
TRBJ2-3 TRBV10-3 TRBD1 few TGTGCCATTGGGGACAGAAGCACAGATACGCAGTATTTT CAIGDRSTDTQYF
TRBJ2-7 TRBV5-1 . . TGCGCCAGCAGCTTGGTGGGGGGTTCCTACGAGCAGTACTTC CASSLVGGSYEQYF
TRBJ2-7 TRBV6-2/TRBV6-3 . few TGTGCCAGCAGGACTCTCAGGGGTGCCTACGAGCAGTACTTC CASRTLRGAYEQYF
TRBJ1-5 TRBV5-6 TRBD1 . TGTGCCAGCAGCTTGTCGGGACAGAAATATCAGCCCCAGCATTTT CASSLSGQKYQPQHF
TRBJ2-7 TRBV30 TRBD1 few TGTGCCTGGTCCCCGGGACAGGGCTACGAGCAGTACTTC CAWSPGQGYEQYF
TRBJ2-2 TRBV5-1 . few TGCGCCAGCAGTTCCCTCTGGCAGACAGGGGAGCTGTTTTTT CASSSLWQTGELFF
TRBJ1-6 TRBV7-6 TRBD1 . TGTGCCAGCAGCCAAACCCCGGGACAGAGTTCACCCCTCCACTTT CASSQTPGQSSPLHF
TRBJ1-5 TRBV7-9 . few TGTGCCAGCAGCTCAACTACGGGAAAGTATAGCAATCAGCCCCAGCATTTT CASSSTTGKYSNQPQHF
TRBJ2-1 TRBV7-9 TRBD2 few TGTGCCAGCAGCGCGGGAGGGGAGCAGTTCTTC CASSAGGEQFF
TRBJ1-1 TRBV12-3/TRBV12-4 . few TGTGCCAGCAGTTTAGATGAGGTTAAGACTGAAGCTTTCTTT CASSLDEVKTEAFF
TRBJ1-1 TRBV20-1 . many TGCAGTGCATGGAGGGGGAACACTGAAGCTTTCTTT CSAWRGNTEAFF
TRBJ2-3 TRBV3-1 . . TGTGCCAGCAGCCAAGATAGGGCAGGGTGGTCCACAGATACGCAGTATTTT CASSQDRAGWSTDTQYF
TRBJ1-5 TRBV20-1 TRBD1 . TGCAGTGCTAGAGCTCCCGGGACAGGGGTTCAGCCCCAGCATTTT CSARAPGTGVQPQHF
TRBJ2-3 TRBV7-6 . few TGTGCCAGCAGCTTAGAACCTTCAGGGAAAGATACGCAGTATTTT CASSLEPSGKDTQYF
TRBJ2-7 TRBV20-1 . . TGCAGTGCTAGAGTCCCGGGGTCCATCTCCTACGAGCAGTACTTC CSARVPGSISYEQYF
TRBJ2-1 TRBV5-5 TRBD2 . TGTGCCAGCAGCCCCACCGCGGGGGTCCCCTACAATGAGCAGTTCTTC CASSPTAGVPYNEQFF
TRBJ2-1 TRBV7-9 . few TGTGCCAGCAGCGTCGGGATATTGGCCTACAATGAGCAGTTCTTC CASSVGILAYNEQFF
TRBJ2-1 TRBV7-6 . few TGTGCCAGCAGCCCCGACAGGAACCGCGATGAGCAGTTCTTC CASSPDRNRDEQFF
TRBJ1-6 TRBV9 . . TGTGCCAGCAGCCCGGGAGACACGGGAATTTCACCCCTCCACTTT CASSPGDTGISPLHF
TRBJ2-1 TRBV20-1 TRBD2 few TGCAGTGCTAGATCGGGACTAGACCGCAATGAGCAGTTCTTC CSARSGLDRNEQFF
TRBJ1-1 TRBV29-1 TRBD1 . TGCAGCGTTGAAGATCTAGGGACAGTGAACACTGAAGCTTTCTTT CSVEDLGTVNTEAFF
TRBJ2-1 TRBV6-2/TRBV6-3 . few TGTGCCAGCGACCACGGGGGATACAATGAGCAGTTCTTC CASDHGGYNEQFF
TRBJ2-7 TRBV6-5 TRBD1 . TGTGCCAGCAGTTTCTCGGACAGGGGTCTTACCTACGAGCAGTACTTC CASSFSDRGLTYEQYF
TRBJ2-1 TRBV7-3 . many TGTGCCAGCAGCCAGGGCGGCTCCTACAATGAGCAGTTCTTC CASSQGGSYNEQFF
TRBJ2-7 TRBV5-1 . few TGCGCCAGCAGCTTGGGGGTCCTAACGGCCTACGAGCAGTACTTC CASSLGVLTAYEQYF
TRBJ2-5 TRBV7-9 . few TGTGCCAGCAGTCAGATTCGGACAGCAAAAGAGACCCAGTACTTC CASSQIRTAKETQYF
TRBJ2-1 TRBV20-1 . . TGCAGTGCGCAGCTAAATGAGCAGTTCTTC CSAQLNEQFF
TRBJ1-5 TRBV7-6 . . TGTGCCAGCAGCTTAGATTCTGGAGATAGCAATCAGCCCCAGCATTTT CASSLDSGDSNQPQHF
TRBJ2-7 TRBV27 . . TGTGCCAGCAGTTCCCTAAGGTGGGGCGAGCAGTACTTC CASSSLRWGEQYF
TRBJ2-4 TRBV16 TRBD1 few TGTGCCAGCAGCCCCTGGACAGGGGGCGGCGAAAACATTCAGTACTTC CASSPWTGGGENIQYF
TRBJ2-2 TRBV4-1 TRBD2 . TGCGCCAGCAGCCCTACTAGCGGGGGGGGAGGCGGGGAGCTGTTTTTT CASSPTSGGGGGELFF
TRBJ2-1 TRBV6-2/TRBV6-3 . . TGTGCCAGCAGTTACGAAATCCGGGCCGCTAGGGATGAGCAGTTCTTC CASSYEIRAARDEQFF
TRBJ2-2 TRBV29-1 . . TGCAGCGTCAGGGATTACACCGGGGAGCTGTTTTTT CSVRDYTGELFF
TRBJ2-7 TRBV19 TRBD1 . TGTGCCAGTAGCCCCGGGACAGGGAACTACGAGCAGTACTTC CASSPGTGNYEQYF
TRBJ1-5 TRBV4-2 . few TGTGCCAGCAGCCCCCGGGACAGCAATCAGCCCCAGCATTTT CASSPRDSNQPQHF
TRBJ2-1 TRBV4-1 TRBD1 . TGCGCCAGCAGTCAAGCCGGGACAGGTTTTTTCTCCTACAATGAGCAGTTCTTC CASSQAGTGFFSYNEQFF
TRBJ2-5 TRBV7-6 . . TGTGCCAGCAGCTTAGCTCCCCTGGCAGGGACGCGGGAAGAGACCCAGTACTTC CASSLAPLAGTREETQYF
TRBJ2-1 TRBV29-1 TRBD2 few TGCAGCGCCTGCAGATCGGGGGGGCCAAGTGAGCAGTTCTTC CSACRSGGPSEQFF
TRBJ2-2 TRBV7-8 . few TGTGCCAGCAGCTCGCGCTCCGGGGCCCACGGGGAGCTGTTTTTT CASSSRSGAHGELFF
TRBJ1-1 TRBV20-1 . . TGCAGTGCTAGTAAGCCGAACACTGAAGCTTTCTTT CSASKPNTEAFF
TRBJ1-4 TRBV12-3/TRBV12-4 . . TGTGCCAGCAGGGCAACGGTAACTAATGAAAAACTGTTTTTT CASRATVTNEKLFF
TRBJ2-4 TRBV28 . . TGTGCCAGCAGACCCTCTTCCGTAGCCAAAAACATTCAGTACTTC CASRPSSVAKNIQYF
TRBJ1-2 TRBV3-1 . . TGTGCCAGCAGCCATAATTCAGGGTATCATGGCTACACCTTC CASSHNSGYHGYTF
TRBJ2-3 TRBV20-1 TRBD2 few TGCAGTGTAAAGCGGGGGGTCCGGACAGATACGCAGTATTTT CSVKRGVRTDTQYF
TRBJ2-1 TRBV20-1 TRBD2 few TGCAGTCGATGGACTAGCGGGGACAATGAGCAGTTCTTC CSRWTSGDNEQFF
TRBJ1-4 TRBV4-1 . . TGCGCCAGCAGCCAAGATCCGGCAGCAACTAATGAAAAACTGTTTTTT CASSQDPAATNEKLFF